This TCR beta chain was captured in a study of OX40 agonist ivuxolimab in advanced cancers. At the level of the study: Patients received the agonistic anti-OX40 (CD134) antibody ivuxolimab. Study-level results: Expansion of clones was among the lowest in partial responders at 0.1-3.0 mg/kg. Some patients who did not respond also had low normalized T-cell clonal expansion. Averaged across samples, CD8+ T cells carried more expanded clones than CD4+ did.

As concerns this clone: The antigen is undetermined.

TCRdb's table, derived via immunoSEQ multiplex PCR, lists solely in-frame clones and lacks some. This sample has approximately 56,000 clones; approximately 75% occur once, and the top ten carry 0.69%. This TCR derives from an adult with an advanced solid tumor such as melanoma, head and neck, liver or kidney cancer. The sample in question was CD4+ or CD8+ T cells sorted from blood, obtained in a trial of the OX40 agonist ivuxolimab.

In nucleotides, the CDR3 is TGCGCCAGCAGCTCCCGGGGGGGGACCTCCTACGAGCAGTACTTC. As protein: CASSSRGGTSYEQYF. The J gene is TRBJ2-7, the V gene TRBV5-1; 8 bases are shared with TRBD2. The CDR3 contains 15 residues. V was pared by 3 bases and J by 0 bases, with 5 bases of the junction left unmatched. Germline CDR1 reads SGHRS; CDR2 reads YFSETQ.